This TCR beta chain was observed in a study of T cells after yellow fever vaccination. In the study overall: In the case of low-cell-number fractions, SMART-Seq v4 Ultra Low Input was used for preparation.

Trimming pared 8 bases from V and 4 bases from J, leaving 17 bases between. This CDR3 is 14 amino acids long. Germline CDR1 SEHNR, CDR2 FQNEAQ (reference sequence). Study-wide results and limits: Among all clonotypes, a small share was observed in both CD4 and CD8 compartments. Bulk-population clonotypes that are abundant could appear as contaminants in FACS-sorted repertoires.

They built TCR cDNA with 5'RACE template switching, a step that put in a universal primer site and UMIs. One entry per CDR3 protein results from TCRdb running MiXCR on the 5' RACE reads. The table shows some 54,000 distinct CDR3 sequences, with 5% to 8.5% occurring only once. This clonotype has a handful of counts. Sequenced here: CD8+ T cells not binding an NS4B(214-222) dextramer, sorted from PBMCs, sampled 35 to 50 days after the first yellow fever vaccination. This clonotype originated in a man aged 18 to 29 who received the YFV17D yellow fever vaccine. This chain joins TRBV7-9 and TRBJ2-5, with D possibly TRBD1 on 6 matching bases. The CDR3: CASGMGHLGETQYF. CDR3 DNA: TGTGCCAGCGGGATGGGACACTTGGGAGAGACCCAGTACTTC.